This passage covers 26 T cell receptor beta chains from one sample sequenced in a study of blood T cell repertoires in COVID-19. The table came from immunoSEQ multiplex PCR; TCRdb's copy has only in-frame clones and leaves some out. The sample has some 150,000 clones; around 84% are singletons. The sample taken for sequencing was peripheral blood. These receptor sequences come from a woman aged 45-60 years with acute or convalescent COVID-19.

V usage is TRBV29-1 and J usage is TRBJ2-1; D ambiguous. V was pared by 1 base and J by 10 bases, with 14 bases between. This CDR3 has 13 residues. CDR1 is SQVTM and CDR2 is ANQGSEA in the germline V gene. CDR3 loop: CSVEGSGLSEQFF. As DNA, the CDR3 is TGCAGCGTTGAAGGGTCCGGGTTAAGCGAGCAGTTCTTC.

The gene calls are TRBV27 and TRBJ2-7; tentative D call: TRBD2 (6 bases). The CDR3 totals 15 residues. Trimming took off 6 bases at V and 3 bases at J, with 18 bases between the two ends. Germline values: CDR1 MNHEY, CDR2 SMNVEV (reference sequence). CDR3 sequence reads: CASSLARSSGYEQYF. The CDR3 nucleotides read TGTGCCAGCAGCCTAGCGCGCAGTAGTGGCTACGAGCAGTACTTC.

The chain combines TRBV24-1 with TRBJ2-2; D call uncertain. Trimming left V 6 bases short and J 2 bases short, with 12 bases between. This CDR3 contains 15 residues. Germline loops: CDR1 KGHDR, CDR2 SFDVKD. The CDR3 here is CATSSAEPNTGELFF. In nucleotides, the CDR3 is TGTGCCACCAGTTCCGCTGAGCCCAACACCGGGGAGCTGTTTTTT.

The V call is TRBV7-2, the J call TRBJ2-7; D may be TRBD2 (5 bases). Deletions cut 0 bases from V and 4 bases from J, with 13 bases between. CDR1 and CDR2 (germline): SGHTA, FQGNSA. The CDR3 sequence is 15 residues long. The CDR3, as DNA: TGTGCCAGCAGCTTAGCGCAACTAGTTTCATACGAGCAGTACTTC. This gives the protein CASSLAQLVSYEQYF.

This clone was recorded a few times. The sample contains more than one DNA sequence encoding this CDR3. This chain links TRBV27 with TRBJ2-7, with D possibly being TRBD1 (5 bases). Trimming shortened V by 5 bases and J by 0 bases, and 11 bases separated the two germline ends. The CDR3 extends over 14 amino acids. Germline loops: CDR1 MNHEY, CDR2 SMNVEV (reference sequence). The CDR3 DNA follows: TGTGCCAGCAGTCCTTCGGACAACTCCTACGAGCAGTACTTC. As protein: CASSPSDNSYEQYF.

This chain connects TRBV28 to TRBJ1-6, with D unresolved. V lost 6 bases, J lost 9 bases, and 18 bases lay in between. The CDR3 is made up of 15 amino acids. Germline V CDR1 and CDR2: MDHEN, SYDVKM. CDR3 coding DNA: TGTGCCAGCAGATATAGCCCGGATCCCATTTCACCCCTCCACTTT. Its translation is CASRYSPDPISPLHF.

This chain links TRBV3-1 (or the pseudogene TRBV3-2) with TRBJ2-1; TRBD2 matches 11 bases. The CDR3 runs to 16 residues. V shed 6 bases, J shed 7 bases, and the junction held 11 bases outside the gene matches. Germline CDR1 is LGHDT and CDR2 is YNNKEL (reference sequence). This chain's CDR3 is CASSHRDRLAGNEQFF. CDR3 bases: TGTGCCAGCAGTCACCGGGATAGACTAGCGGGGAATGAGCAGTTCTTC.

The J gene is TRBJ1-6, the V gene TRBV6-2 or TRBV6-3; 7 nucleotides line up with TRBD1. Germline CDR1 MNHEY, CDR2 SVGEGT. There are 16 residues in the CDR3. V lost 6 bases, J lost 4 bases, and 9 bases stayed unmatched. The CDR3 region is CASRPTDRVYNSPLHF. In DNA, the CDR3 is TGTGCCAGCAGACCTACCGACAGGGTGTATAATTCACCCCTCCACTTT.

The chain is built from TRBV11-2 and TRBJ2-1; TRBD2 agrees at 7 bases. This CDR3 contains 15 residues. V trimming: 3 bases; J trimming: 1 base; junction bases outside the gene matches: 3. The germline gives CDR1 SGHAT, CDR2 FQNNGV. The CDR3 DNA reads as TGTGCCAGCAGCTTGGGCGGGGGTTCCTACAATGAGCAGTTCTTC. Protein sequence: CASSLGGGSYNEQFF.

V is TRBV19 and J is TRBJ1-4; the match to TRBD1 covers 12 bases. This CDR3 is 16 amino acids long. The trim removed 3 bases at V and 5 bases at J, leaving 4 bases unmatched. The germline gives CDR1 LNHDA, CDR2 SQIVND (reference sequence). Written as DNA, the CDR3 is TGTGCCAGTAGTATTGGGACAGGGGGCTGGAATGAAAAACTGTTTTTT. It codes for CASSIGTGGWNEKLFF.

This clone was observed a handful of times. The chain employs TRBV6-2 or TRBV6-3 and TRBJ2-7; D may be TRBD1 (6 bases). The CDR3 length is 14 residues. From germline, CDR1 is MNHEY and CDR2 SVGEGT. The V gene lost 0 bases and the J gene lost 3 bases, with 9 bases spanning the gap. The CDR3 bases are TGTGCCAGCAGTTACTCCGGGACAATCTACGAGCAGTACTTC. Protein sequence: CASSYSGTIYEQYF.

This clone showed up just a few times. This chain connects TRBV5-6 to TRBJ1-2; perhaps TRBD1 as D (6 bases). V lost 4 bases, J lost 0 bases, and 13 bases lay in between. Germline V gives CDR1 SGHDT, CDR2 YYEEEE. This CDR3 contains 15 residues. The CDR3 spells CASSPGVGANYGYTF. CDR3 bases: TGTGCCAGCAGCCCAGGGGTGGGAGCTAACTATGGCTACACCTTC.

This chain uses TRBV11-1 with TRBJ2-7; D is possibly TRBD2 (5 bases). Trimming took 8 bases from V and 4 from J, leaving 18 bases between them. The germline V gene has CDR1 SGHAT and CDR2 FQDESV (reference sequence). The CDR3 length is 14 residues. CDR3 amino acids: CASGRYEGGYEQYF. CDR3 in DNA: TGTGCCAGCGGGCGGTACGAGGGCGGATACGAGCAGTACTTC.

This chain connects TRBV29-1 to TRBJ2-3; D is unresolved. The length of the CDR3 is 14 residues. Germline V gene data show CDR1 as SQVTM and CDR2 as ANQGSEA. Trimming cost V 3 bases and J 0 bases, with 10 bases left between them. Here the CDR3 DNA reads TGCAGCGTTGAGGGCAGCTTCAGCACAGATACGCAGTATTTT. It codes for CSVEGSFSTDTQYF.

This chain uses TRBV6-5 with TRBJ1-6, with a tentative D call TRBD1 (5 bases). Between the trimmed V and J ends, which lost 6 bases and 5 bases, there was a span of 8 bases. The CDR3 spans 13 residues. CDR1 is MNHEY and CDR2 is SVGAGI in the germline V gene. The CDR3 nucleotides read TGTGCCAGCAGGGCAGGGAATAATTCACCCCTCCACTTT. This translates into CASRAGNNSPLHF.

V is TRBV6-5 and J is TRBJ2-7; 10 nucleotides line up with TRBD1. This CDR3 is built from 15 residues. Germline V gene data show CDR1 as MNHEY and CDR2 as SVGAGI. The J segment lost 4 bases and the V segment lost 6 bases, leaving 9 bases of the junction unmatched. CDR3 coding DNA: TGTGCCAGCAGACCCCAAGGGACAGGGGTTTACGAGCAGTACTTC. Amino acid sequence: CASRPQGTGVYEQYF.

This chain links TRBV3-1 (or the pseudogene TRBV3-2) with TRBJ1-6, with a weak D call TRBD1 (5 bases). The CDR3 loop spans 17 amino acids. The ends were cut back, 2 bases at V and 1 base at J, with 12 bases in the middle. Germline loops: CDR1 LGHDT, CDR2 YNNKEL (reference sequence). As DNA, the CDR3 is TGTGCCAGCAGCCAACCGCAACAGGTATCCTATAATTCACCCCTCCACTTT. As protein: CASSQPQQVSYNSPLHF.

The chain uses TRBV29-1 and TRBJ2-5; 7 bases fit TRBD1. CDR1 is SQVTM and CDR2 is ANQGSEA in the germline V gene. The CDR3 extends over 14 amino acids. V was clipped by 7 bases and J by 4 bases; unmatched bases: 12. This CDR3 reads CSGGSQGRVETQYF. The CDR3 DNA follows: TGCAGCGGGGGTTCACAGGGGCGCGTAGAGACCCAGTACTTC.

This chain connects TRBV7-2 to TRBJ2-1, with D unresolved. V was trimmed by 1 base and J by 7 bases, leaving 17 bases between them. The CDR3 loop spans 16 amino acids. Germline lookup yields CDR1 SGHTA and CDR2 FQGNSA. The CDR3 bases are TGTGCCAGCAGCTTAGATTTCGCGAGTGTGAGGAATGAGCAGTTCTTC. Translated, it gives CASSLDFASVRNEQFF.

This chain connects TRBV28 to TRBJ1-5; D might be TRBD1 (5 bases). CDR1 and CDR2 (germline): MDHEN, SYDVKM. Trimming cost V 2 bases and J 2 bases, with 10 bases left between them. The CDR3 runs to 15 residues. CDR3 region: CASSLQGTGNQPQHF. CDR3 in DNA: TGTGCCAGCAGTTTACAGGGAACGGGCAATCAGCCCCAGCATTTT.

The chain combines TRBV13 with TRBJ1-3; D remains unclear. This CDR3 comprises 15 residues. V shed 0 bases and J shed 4 bases, with 10 bases lying between them. Looked up from germline, CDR1 is PRHDT and CDR2 is FYEKMQ (reference sequence). The CDR3, as DNA: TGTGCCAGCAGCTTAGGCCGCGGATCCGGAAACACCATATATTTT. Translating gives CASSLGRGSGNTIYF. Supplemented by reference TRBV13 and TRBJ1-3, the full variable domain reads AAGVIQSPRHLIKEKRETATLKCYPIPRHDTVYWYQQGPGQDPQFLISFYEKMQSDKGSIPDRFSAQQFSDYHSELNMSSLELGDSALYFCASSLGRGSGNTIYFGEGSWLTVV.

This chain links TRBV3-1 (or the pseudogene TRBV3-2) with TRBJ1-6; 9 nucleotides match TRBD1. The trim removed 4 bases at V and 4 bases at J, leaving 2 bases unmatched. The germline CDR1 and CDR2 sequences are LGHDT and YNNKEL (reference sequence). This CDR3 has 15 amino acids. This CDR3 reads CASSRGQGYNSPLHF. CDR3 DNA: TGTGCCAGCAGCCGCGGACAGGGGTATAATTCACCCCTCCACTTT.

In this sample, this clone turned up a few times. The chain links TRBV7-2 to TRBJ1-6; unclear D gene. Germline V gives CDR1 SGHTA, CDR2 FQGNSA. CDR3 length: 13 residues. Between the trimmed V and J ends, which lost 5 bases and 6 bases, there was a span of 8 bases. The CDR3 spells CASSTYSNSPLHF. CDR3 DNA: TGTGCCAGCAGCACATACAGTAATTCACCCCTCCACTTT.

V is TRBV6-2 or TRBV6-3 and J is TRBJ2-7, with 9 bases lining up with TRBD2. The CDR3 extends over 17 amino acids. The junction had 14 bases not matched to a gene; V was cut back by 3 bases and J by 5 bases. Germline V gene data show CDR1 as MNHEY and CDR2 as SVGEGT. The CDR3 DNA is TGTGCCAGCAGTTATGCTGCTAGCGGGGCCTCCTCGGACGAGCAGTACTTC. The encoded protein is CASSYAASGASSDEQYF.

The J gene is TRBJ2-3, the V gene TRBV6-2 or TRBV6-3, with 12 positions matching TRBD2. The CDR3 length is 16 residues. Germline V gene lookup returns CDR1 MNHEY and CDR2 SVGEGT. With 4 bases clipped from V and 2 bases from J, the junction kept 4 bases outside the gene matches. Here the CDR3 DNA reads TGTGCCAGCAGTTTCCGGACTAGCGGGAACACAGATACGCAGTATTTT. Protein product: CASSFRTSGNTDTQYF.

The chain combines TRBV20-1 with TRBJ2-1; the match to TRBD1 covers 7 bases. V gave up 3 bases and J gave up 7 bases; unmatched junction bases: 9. The CDR3 spans 14 residues. Germline V CDR1 and CDR2: DFQATT, SNEGSKA (reference sequence). The DNA for the CDR3 is TGCAGTGCTAGTAAGGCAGGGGGTAGGAATGAGCAGTTCTTC. Protein: CSASKAGGRNEQFF.